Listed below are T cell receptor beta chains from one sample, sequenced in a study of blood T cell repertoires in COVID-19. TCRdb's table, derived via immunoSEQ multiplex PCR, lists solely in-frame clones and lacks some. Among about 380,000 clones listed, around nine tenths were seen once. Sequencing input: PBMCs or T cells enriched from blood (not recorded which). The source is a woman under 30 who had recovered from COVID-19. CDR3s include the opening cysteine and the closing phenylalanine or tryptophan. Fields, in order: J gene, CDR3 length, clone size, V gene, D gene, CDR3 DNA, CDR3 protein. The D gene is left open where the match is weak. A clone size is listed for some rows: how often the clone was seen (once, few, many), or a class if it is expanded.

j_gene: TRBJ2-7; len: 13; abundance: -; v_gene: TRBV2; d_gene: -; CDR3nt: TGTGCCGGCTTACAGAATCTCTCCTACGAGCAGTACTTC; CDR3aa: CAGLQNLSYEQYF
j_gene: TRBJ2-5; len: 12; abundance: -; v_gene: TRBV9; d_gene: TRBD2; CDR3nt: TGTGCCAGCAGAGGGGAGGGGGAGACCCAGTACTTC; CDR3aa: CASRGEGETQYF
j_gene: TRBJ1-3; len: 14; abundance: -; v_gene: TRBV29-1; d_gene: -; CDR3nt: TGCAGCGTTGAGGACCGGACATCTGGAAACACCATATATTTT; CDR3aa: CSVEDRTSGNTIYF
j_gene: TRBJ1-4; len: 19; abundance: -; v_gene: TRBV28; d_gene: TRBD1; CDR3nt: TGTGCCAGCAGTTTATCTCTTCGGCAGGGGGCCTATGGTAATGAAAAACTGTTTTTT; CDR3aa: CASSLSLRQGAYGNEKLFF
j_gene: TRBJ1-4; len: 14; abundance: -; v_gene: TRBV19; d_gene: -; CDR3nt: TGTGCCAGTAGCCAGGGATCGTCTAATGAAAAACTGTTTTTT; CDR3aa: CASSQGSSNEKLFF
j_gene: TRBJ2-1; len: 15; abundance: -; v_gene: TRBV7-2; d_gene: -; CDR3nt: TGTGCCAGCAGCCACAGGGGGGGAAGTCACAATGAGCAGTTCTTC; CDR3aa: CASSHRGGSHNEQFF
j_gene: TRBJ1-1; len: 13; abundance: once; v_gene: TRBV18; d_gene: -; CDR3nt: TGTGCCAGCTCACCCAGTATGAACACTGAAGCTTTCTTT; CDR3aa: CASSPSMNTEAFF
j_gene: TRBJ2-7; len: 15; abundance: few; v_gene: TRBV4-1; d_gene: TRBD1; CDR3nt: TGCGCCAGCAGCCAGACAGGGGGCCTCGGACGCGAGCAGTACTTC; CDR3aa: CASSQTGGLGREQYF
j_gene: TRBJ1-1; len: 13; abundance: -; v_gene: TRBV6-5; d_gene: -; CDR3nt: TGTGCCAGCAGTTACAGCGCTTCGGCTGAAGCTTTCTTT; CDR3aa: CASSYSASAEAFF
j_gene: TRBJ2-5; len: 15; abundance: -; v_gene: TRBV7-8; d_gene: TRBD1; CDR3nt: TGTGCCAGCAGCGCCCGGGACAGGGTTGAAGAGACCCAGTACTTC; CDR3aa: CASSARDRVEETQYF
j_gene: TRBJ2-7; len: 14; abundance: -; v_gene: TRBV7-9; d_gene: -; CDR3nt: TGTGCCAGCAGCTTAGCTGACTTAGCCTACGAGCAGTACTTC; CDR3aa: CASSLADLAYEQYF
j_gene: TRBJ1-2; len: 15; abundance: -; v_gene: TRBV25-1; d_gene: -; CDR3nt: TGTGCCAGCAGTCCAGGGCCGGGCTCGAGAGGTGGCTACACCTTC; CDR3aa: CASSPGPGSRGGYTF
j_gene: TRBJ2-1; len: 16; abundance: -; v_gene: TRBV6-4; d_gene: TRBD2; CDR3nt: TGTGCCAGCAGTGACTCGTGGAAAGCGGGGGGTAATGAGCAGTTCTTC; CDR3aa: CASSDSWKAGGNEQFF
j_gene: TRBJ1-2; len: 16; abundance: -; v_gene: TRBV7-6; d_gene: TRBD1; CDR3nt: TGTGCCAGCAGCTTAGCAGGACAGGGTGACTACTATGGCTACACCTTC; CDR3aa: CASSLAGQGDYYGYTF
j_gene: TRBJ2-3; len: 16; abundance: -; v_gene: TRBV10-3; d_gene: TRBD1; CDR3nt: TGTGCCATCAGACCGGGACAGGGGGTTAGCGCAGATACGCAGTATTTT; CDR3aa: CAIRPGQGVSADTQYF
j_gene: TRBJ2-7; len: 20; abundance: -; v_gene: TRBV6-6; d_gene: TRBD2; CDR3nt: TGTGCCAGCAGTCCCCGCCTCGGGGGGATGGTGGGGGTACGAATACGAGAGCAGTACTTC; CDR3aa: CASSPRLGGMVGVRIREQYF
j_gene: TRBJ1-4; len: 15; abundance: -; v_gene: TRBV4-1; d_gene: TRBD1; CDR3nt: TGCGCCAGCAGCCCCGGACAGGGGAGGGGTGAAAAACTGTTTTTT; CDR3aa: CASSPGQGRGEKLFF
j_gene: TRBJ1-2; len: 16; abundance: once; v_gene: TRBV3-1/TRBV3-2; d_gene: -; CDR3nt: TGTGCCAGCAGCCAAGATACGGCAGGGGACGACTATGGCTACACCTTC; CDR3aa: CASSQDTAGDDYGYTF
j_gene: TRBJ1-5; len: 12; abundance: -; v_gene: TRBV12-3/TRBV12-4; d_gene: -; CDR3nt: TGTGCCGGTACAGATAGCAATCAGCCCCAGCATTTT; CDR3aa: CAGTDSNQPQHF
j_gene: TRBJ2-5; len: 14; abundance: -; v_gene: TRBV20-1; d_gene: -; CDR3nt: TGCAGTGCTAGTATTAACGGGGGCCAAGAGACCCAGTACTTC; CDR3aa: CSASINGGQETQYF
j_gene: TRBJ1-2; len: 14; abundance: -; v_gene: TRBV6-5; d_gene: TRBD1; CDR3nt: TGCGGGTCAGCGCCGGGACAGGGGCTCCGGGGCTACACCTTC; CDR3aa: CGSAPGQGLRGYTF
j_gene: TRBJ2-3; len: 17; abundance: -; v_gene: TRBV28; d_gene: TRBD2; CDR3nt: TGTGCCAGCAGTCCACCCCTACTAGCGGGGGTGACAGATACGCAGTATTTT; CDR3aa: CASSPPLLAGVTDTQYF
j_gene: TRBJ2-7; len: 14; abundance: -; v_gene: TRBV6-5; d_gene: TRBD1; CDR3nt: TGTGCCAGCAGTATCGACAGGGGTTCCTACGAGCAGTACTTC; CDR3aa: CASSIDRGSYEQYF
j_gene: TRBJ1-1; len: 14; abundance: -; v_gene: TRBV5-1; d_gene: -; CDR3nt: TGCGCCAGCAGCAAGGGACCAGGGGATACTGAAGCTTTCTTT; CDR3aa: CASSKGPGDTEAFF
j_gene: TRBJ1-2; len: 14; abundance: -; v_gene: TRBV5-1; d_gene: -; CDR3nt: TGCGCCAGCAGCTTGCACGACAGCACCTATGGCTACACCTTC; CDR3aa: CASSLHDSTYGYTF
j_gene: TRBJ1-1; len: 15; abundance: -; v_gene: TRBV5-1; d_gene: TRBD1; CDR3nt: TGCGCCAGCAGCTTGGCTGGACAGGGGGACACTGAAGCTTTCTTT; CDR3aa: CASSLAGQGDTEAFF
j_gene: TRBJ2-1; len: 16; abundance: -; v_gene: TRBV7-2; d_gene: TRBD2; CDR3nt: TGTGCCAGCAGCTTCGGACTAGCGGTAACCTACAATGAGCAGTTCTTC; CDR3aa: CASSFGLAVTYNEQFF
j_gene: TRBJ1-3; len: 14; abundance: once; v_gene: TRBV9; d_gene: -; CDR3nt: TGTGCCAGCAGCGTAGTCAGAGGGGGAAACACCATATATTTT; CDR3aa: CASSVVRGGNTIYF
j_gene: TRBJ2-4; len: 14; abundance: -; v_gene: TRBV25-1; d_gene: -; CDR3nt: TGTGCCAGCAGTGGGGGCCTAGCCAAAAACATTCAGTACTTC; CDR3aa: CASSGGLAKNIQYF
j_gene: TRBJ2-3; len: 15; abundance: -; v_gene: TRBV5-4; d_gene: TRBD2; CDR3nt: TGTGCCAGCAACCCGACTAGCGGGGGCACAGATACGCAGTATTTT; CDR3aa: CASNPTSGGTDTQYF
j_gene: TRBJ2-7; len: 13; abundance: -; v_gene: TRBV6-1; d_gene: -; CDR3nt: TGTGCCAGCAGTGAATGGGACATCTACGAGCAGTACTTC; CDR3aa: CASSEWDIYEQYF
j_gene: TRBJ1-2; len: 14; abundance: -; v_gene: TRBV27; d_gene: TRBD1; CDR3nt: TGTGCCAGCAGCCCAAGACAGGGGCCCTATGGCTACACCTTC; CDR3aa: CASSPRQGPYGYTF
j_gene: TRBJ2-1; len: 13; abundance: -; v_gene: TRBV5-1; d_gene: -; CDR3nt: TGCGCCAGCAGCTTGGGCAGGGTTGATGAGCAGTTCTTC; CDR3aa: CASSLGRVDEQFF
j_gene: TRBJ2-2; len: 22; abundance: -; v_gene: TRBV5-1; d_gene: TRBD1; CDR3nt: TGCGCCAGCAGCGTCCAAACCAAAACTGTGACAGGGGAGCATCGTCAACACGGGGAGCTGTTTTTT; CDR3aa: CASSVQTKTVTGEHRQHGELFF
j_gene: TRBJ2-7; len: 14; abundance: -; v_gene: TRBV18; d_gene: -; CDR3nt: TGTGCCAGCTCACCACGGTCAGGGAATGGGGAGCAGTACTTC; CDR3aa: CASSPRSGNGEQYF
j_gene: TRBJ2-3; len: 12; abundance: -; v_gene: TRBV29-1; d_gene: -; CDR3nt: TGCAGCGTTGCCGGGGGACCCGATACGCAGTATTTT; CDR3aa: CSVAGGPDTQYF
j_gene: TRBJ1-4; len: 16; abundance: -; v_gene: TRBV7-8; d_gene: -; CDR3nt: TGTGCCAGCAGCCCCCCCCGGAGGGAAACTAATGAAAAACTGTTTTTT; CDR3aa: CASSPPRRETNEKLFF
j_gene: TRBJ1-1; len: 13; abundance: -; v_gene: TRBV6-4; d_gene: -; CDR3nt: TGTGCCAGCAGTGAGGGAGGGAACACTGAAGCTTTCTTT; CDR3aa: CASSEGGNTEAFF
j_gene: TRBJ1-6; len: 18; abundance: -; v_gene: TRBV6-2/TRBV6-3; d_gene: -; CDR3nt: TGTGCCAGCAGTTACCCCACAGACAGCCCGGCTTATAATTCACCCCTCCACTTT; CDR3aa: CASSYPTDSPAYNSPLHF
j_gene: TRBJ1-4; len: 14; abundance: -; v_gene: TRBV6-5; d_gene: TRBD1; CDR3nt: TGTGCCAGCAGTTTCCGGACAGGGGGAGAAAAACTGTTTTTT; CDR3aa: CASSFRTGGEKLFF
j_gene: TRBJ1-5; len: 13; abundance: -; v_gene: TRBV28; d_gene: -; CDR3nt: TGTGCCAGCAGTTCCCGAGACGGGCAGCCCCAGCATTTT; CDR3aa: CASSSRDGQPQHF
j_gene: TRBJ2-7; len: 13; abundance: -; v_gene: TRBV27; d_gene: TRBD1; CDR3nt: TGTGCCAGCAGTTGGGACAGAGCTCTCGAGCAGTACTTC; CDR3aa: CASSWDRALEQYF
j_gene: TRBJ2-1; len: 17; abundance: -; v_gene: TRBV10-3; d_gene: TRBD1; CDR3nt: TGTGCCATCAGTGGGGCCGACAGGGGAGGTCCTTACAATGAGCAGTTCTTC; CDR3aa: CAISGADRGGPYNEQFF